The rows below give T cell receptor beta chains drawn from one sample of a study of beta chain features in type 1 diabetes. Clones were sequenced by immunoSEQ multiplex PCR, and TCRdb holds only the in-frame ones, with some missing. The sample lists 250,000 to 350,000 clones; more than 13% were seen once. Sequencing was done on a sample of naive CD4+ T cells from blood. Receptor source: a man under 40 with type 1 diabetes. CDR3s include the opening cysteine and the closing phenylalanine or tryptophan. A D gene is named only where the DNA matches it firmly. Clone size is stated in some rows and not others, as once, few, many or a class when expanded.

d_gene	abundance	v_gene	j_gene	CDR3aa	CDR3nt
.	.	TRBV30	TRBJ1-5	CAWSATGNQPQHF	TGTGCCTGGAGTGCGACAGGCAATCAGCCCCAGCATTTT
TRBD2	few	TRBV9	TRBJ2-1	CASSVAQREGSNEQFF	TGTGCCAGCAGCGTAGCGCAGCGGGAGGGGAGTAATGAGCAGTTCTTC
.	.	TRBV7-9	TRBJ1-1	CASSFYTEAFF	TGTGCCAGCAGCTTCTACACTGAAGCTTTCTTT
.	.	TRBV4-2	TRBJ2-7	CASSPRVGAGEQYF	TGTGCCAGCAGCCCTCGTGTGGGGGCGGGCGAGCAGTACTTC
.	few	TRBV25-1	TRBJ2-1	CASSVLTYNEQFF	TGTGCCAGCAGTGTACTAACTTACAATGAGCAGTTCTTC
TRBD2	.	TRBV2	TRBJ2-2	CASSGGRNTGELFF	TGTGCCAGCAGCGGGGGGAGGAACACCGGGGAGCTGTTTTTT
.	.	TRBV7-9	TRBJ2-3	CASSLGNVRGPDTQYF	TGTGCCAGCAGCCTAGGGAATGTTAGAGGCCCGGATACGCAGTATTTT
.	few	TRBV5-4	TRBJ2-7	CASSPRTDSKDEQYF	TGTGCCAGCAGCCCTCGGACAGATTCGAAGGACGAGCAGTACTTC
TRBD2	.	TRBV5-1	TRBJ2-1	CASSVVPGLAGENEQFF	TGCGCCAGCAGCGTCGTTCCGGGACTAGCGGGAGAAAATGAGCAGTTCTTC
TRBD1	few	TRBV28	TRBJ1-2	CASSAPGQYNGYTF	TGTGCCAGCAGTGCCCCGGGACAGTACAATGGCTACACCTTC
TRBD2	.	TRBV28	TRBJ2-3	CASIPSGKTDTQYF	TGTGCCAGCATACCTAGCGGAAAAACAGATACGCAGTATTTT
TRBD2	.	TRBV14	TRBJ2-2	CASSLPGLAVGTGELFF	TGTGCCAGCAGTCTACCGGGACTAGCGGTAGGCACCGGGGAGCTGTTTTTT
.	.	TRBV6-5	TRBJ2-7	CASSYEGLGEQYF	TGTGCCAGCAGTTACGAGGGCCTGGGCGAGCAGTACTTC
TRBD2	few	TRBV5-4	TRBJ2-7	CASSFGLAGRYEQYF	TGTGCCAGCAGCTTTGGGCTAGCGGGAAGGTACGAGCAGTACTTC
.	.	TRBV28	TRBJ2-6	CASRLSGANVLTF	TGTGCCAGCCGCCTATCTGGGGCCAACGTCCTGACTTTC
.	.	TRBV6-5	TRBJ2-3	CASSYTDNTQYF	TGTGCCAGCAGTTACACTGACAATACGCAGTATTTT
.	.	TRBV4-3	TRBJ1-2	CASSRDHHRDYGYTF	TGCGCCAGCAGCCGAGACCACCATCGGGACTATGGCTACACCTTC
TRBD1	few	TRBV5-6	TRBJ1-2	CASSLAGTVYGYTF	TGTGCCAGCAGCTTGGCCGGGACAGTTTATGGCTACACCTTC
.	.	TRBV6-1	TRBJ2-7	CASSQRESAKIEQYF	TGTGCCAGCAGCCAAAGGGAGAGTGCCAAAATCGAGCAGTACTTC
.	.	TRBV7-9	TRBJ1-4	CASSTGGATNEKLFF	TGTGCCAGCAGCACCGGGGGGGCAACTAATGAAAAACTGTTTTTT
.	.	TRBV10-3	TRBJ2-1	CAISESTRSADEQFF	TGTGCCATCAGTGAGTCGACTAGGTCTGCCGATGAGCAGTTCTTC
.	.	TRBV9	TRBJ2-5	CASSVTQAAETQYF	TGTGCCAGCAGCGTAACACAAGCGGCGGAGACCCAGTACTTC
.	.	TRBV5-1	TRBJ2-3	CASSRGRSTESTDTQYF	TGCGCCAGCAGCAGGGGCCGATCGACAGAGAGCACAGATACGCAGTATTTT
.	few	TRBV5-1	TRBJ2-7	CASSRGTVSYEQYF	TGCGCCAGCAGTCGGGGGACGGTCTCCTACGAGCAGTACTTC
TRBD2	.	TRBV2	TRBJ2-2	CATLAGENTGELFF	TGTGCCACTCTAGCGGGAGAAAACACCGGGGAGCTGTTTTTT
TRBD1	few	TRBV6-1	TRBJ1-2	CASSLSGTGHGYTF	TGTGCCAGCAGTCTATCCGGGACAGGGCATGGCTACACCTTC
TRBD2	.	TRBV25-1	TRBJ2-1	CASSALAGGVNEQFF	TGTGCCAGCAGTGCCCTAGCGGGAGGGGTCAATGAGCAGTTCTTC
TRBD2	.	TRBV18	TRBJ2-1	CASSSSGSPYNEQFF	TGTGCCAGCTCATCAAGCGGGAGCCCCTACAATGAGCAGTTCTTC
TRBD2	.	TRBV5-4	TRBJ2-3	CASTYRASGSTDTQYF	TGTGCCAGCACCTACCGGGCTAGCGGTAGCACAGATACGCAGTATTTT
.	.	TRBV7-2	TRBJ2-1	CASSLGAGIPYNEQFF	TGTGCCAGCAGCTTAGGTGCAGGGATCCCCTACAATGAGCAGTTCTTC
.	.	TRBV18	TRBJ1-1	CASSPRGDSEAFF	TGTGCCAGCTCACCACGGGGGGATTCTGAAGCTTTCTTT
.	few	TRBV18	TRBJ2-3	CASSPTQNTDTQYF	TGTGCCAGCTCACCAACACAGAACACAGATACGCAGTATTTT
.	.	TRBV4-2	TRBJ2-7	CASSPRENYEQYF	TGTGCCAGCAGCCCCCGCGAAAACTACGAGCAGTACTTC
TRBD1	few	TRBV5-1	TRBJ2-3	CASRRQGADTQYF	TGCGCCAGCAGACGACAGGGGGCAGATACGCAGTATTTT
.	few	TRBV10-3	TRBJ1-1	CAISPRGTEAFF	TGTGCCATCAGTCCTAGAGGTACTGAAGCTTTCTTT
TRBD2	.	TRBV4-2	TRBJ2-7	CASSQDNLAGVEQYF	TGTGCCAGCAGCCAAGATAACCTAGCGGGAGTCGAGCAGTACTTC
TRBD2	.	TRBV30	TRBJ2-1	CAWSGLAGNNEQFF	TGTGCCTGGTCCGGACTAGCGGGAAACAATGAGCAGTTCTTC
.	few	TRBV5-4	TRBJ2-1	CASSWDWDFEQFF	TGTGCCAGCAGCTGGGACTGGGACTTTGAGCAGTTCTTC
.	.	TRBV28	TRBJ1-5	CASSFGNNQPQHF	TGTGCCAGCAGTTTTGGCAACAATCAGCCCCAGCATTTT
.	.	TRBV7-2	TRBJ1-4	CASRWGRGSEKLFF	TGTGCCAGCAGATGGGGCAGGGGAAGCGAAAAACTGTTTTTT
.	few	TRBV29-1	TRBJ2-7	CSVAGPLSSYEQYF	TGCAGCGTTGCTGGGCCCCTTAGCTCCTACGAGCAGTACTTC
TRBD1	.	TRBV18	TRBJ1-1	CASSPQGAATEAFF	TGTGCCAGCTCCCCGCAGGGGGCTGCCACTGAAGCTTTCTTT
TRBD1	.	TRBV30	TRBJ2-5	CAWSSGQGAKTQYF	TGTGCCTGGAGTTCCGGACAGGGGGCAAAGACCCAGTACTTC
TRBD1	.	TRBV30	TRBJ2-2	CAWSVKGAVGELFF	TGTGCCTGGAGTGTAAAGGGGGCCGTCGGGGAGCTGTTTTTT
TRBD1	few	TRBV5-1	TRBJ2-7	CASSVGPGQIVYEQYF	TGCGCCAGCAGCGTAGGCCCGGGACAGATAGTTTACGAGCAGTACTTC
.	.	TRBV7-2	TRBJ2-7	CASSTGAKQYF	TGTGCCAGCAGCACTGGGGCGAAGCAGTACTTC
TRBD2	few	TRBV5-1	TRBJ2-7	CASSHGLAGRELRVYEQYF	TGCGCCAGCAGCCACGGACTAGCGGGAAGGGAGCTACGGGTCTACGAGCAGTACTTC
.	.	TRBV9	TRBJ1-4	CATNLRDTYFYRAATNEKLFF	TGTGCCACCAATCTCCGGGACACATACTTTTATAGGGCTGCAACTAATGAAAAACTGTTTTTT
TRBD1	few	TRBV5-1	TRBJ1-2	CASSLGGTANYGYTF	TGCGCCAGCAGCTTGGGTGGGACAGCTAACTATGGCTACACCTTC
TRBD1	few	TRBV6-5	TRBJ2-7	CASSYSAAGGSYEQYF	TGTGCCAGCAGTTACTCGGCCGCAGGGGGCTCCTACGAGCAGTACTTC
TRBD1	.	TRBV6-1	TRBJ2-5	CASSEVRRQGTTQYF	TGTGCCAGCAGTGAAGTAAGGAGACAGGGTACGACCCAGTACTTC
TRBD2	few	TRBV11-2	TRBJ2-1	CASSSPGTSGTVEQFF	TGTGCCAGCAGCTCCCCCGGGACTAGCGGGACGGTTGAGCAGTTCTTC